Below are 14 T cell receptor beta chains sequenced from a single sample in a study of shared clonotypes between healthy human individuals. Naive CD8 cells comprised CD45RO-negative, CCR7-positively selected cells, excluding terminally differentiated effector memory CD45RA+ cells. Clones were sequenced by immunoSEQ multiplex PCR, and TCRdb holds only the in-frame ones, with some missing. Among roughly 2,000,000 clones listed, 93% were seen once. The sample comprised naive CD8+ T cells from PBMCs. Receptors were obtained from a man in his late teens or twenties in good health. Some clones in this sample may be carry-over from other donors' samples.

V is TRBV29-1 and J is TRBJ2-1; D not resolved. V shed 0 bases and J shed 7 bases, with 16 bases lying between them. Germline values: CDR1 SQVTM, CDR2 ANQGSEA. The CDR3 length is 15 residues. CDR3 region: CSVEDTGQVGNEQFF. The CDR3 bases are TGCAGCGTTGAAGACACCGGGCAAGTGGGGAATGAGCAGTTCTTC.

The chain employs TRBV5-4 and TRBJ2-7, with 9 bases fitting TRBD1. Germline V gene sequence: CDR1 SGHNT, CDR2 YYREEE (reference sequence). This CDR3 has 14 amino acids. J was trimmed by 4 bases and V by 4 bases; bases with no gene match: 6. CDR3 DNA sequence: TGTGCCAGCAGCCAAAGGACAGGGGAGTACGAGCAGTACTTC. Amino acid sequence: CASSQRTGEYEQYF.

The V call is TRBV29-1, the J call TRBJ2-5, with 11 bases that match TRBD2. Germline CDR1 is SQVTM and CDR2 is ANQGSEA. The trim removed 5 bases at V and 5 bases at J, leaving 7 bases unmatched. This CDR3 comprises 14 residues. The CDR3 loop reads CSVKLAGAEETQYF. As DNA, the CDR3 is TGCAGCGTTAAACTAGCGGGAGCCGAGGAGACCCAGTACTTC.

In the case of this clone: This specimen includes other DNA sequences encoding the same CDR3. The genes are TRBV7-9 and TRBJ1-1; 8 bases fit TRBD1. CDR1 is SEHNR and CDR2 is FQNEAQ in the germline V gene (reference sequence). The CDR3 covers 13 residues. With 3 bases clipped from V and 3 bases from J, the junction kept 0 bases outside the gene matches. CDR3 nucleotides: TGTGCCAGCAGCTTGACAGGGGACACTGAAGCTTTCTTT. This sequence encodes CASSLTGDTEAFF. The full variable domain, in which reference TRBV7-9 and TRBJ1-1 provide the parts outside the CDR3, is DTGVSQNPRHKITKRGQNVTFRCDPISEHNRLYWYRQTLGQGPEFLTYFQNEAQLEKSRLLSDRFSAERPKGSFSTLEIQRTEQGDSAMYLCASSLTGDTEAFFGQGTRLTVV.

V is TRBV5-1 and J is TRBJ2-7; 9 bases agree with TRBD1. CDR1 is SGHRS, CDR2 YFSETQ, per germline. CDR3 size: 17 residues. After removal of 5 bases from V and 4 bases from J, the junction contained 16 bases not matched to a gene. The CDR3 coding sequence is TGCGCCAGCAGACGTTATAGCCCAGACAGGGGGGGATACGAGCAGTACTTC. Amino acid sequence: CASRRYSPDRGGYEQYF.

This clone was counted a few times. The chain links TRBV14 to TRBJ1-1; a possible D gene is TRBD1 (5 bases). The CDR3 covers 16 residues. In germline, CDR1 is SGHDN, CDR2 FVKESK. V was clipped by 0 bases and J by 1 base, with 12 bases between them. The CDR3 DNA is TGTGCCAGCAGCCAAGATATCGGGGGGTGGAACACTGAAGCTTTCTTT. As protein: CASSQDIGGWNTEAFF.

The rearrangement joins TRBV6-4 to TRBJ1-1, with no clear D. CDR3 length: 13 amino acids. The germline CDR1 and CDR2 sequences are MRHNA and SNTAGT. The V end was cut by 0 bases, the J end by 7 bases, with 9 bases between. The CDR3: CASSDSKGSEAFF. In nucleotides, the CDR3 is TGTGCCAGCAGTGACTCGAAAGGGAGTGAAGCTTTCTTT.

With regard to this clone: Other DNA sequences in the sample encode the same CDR3. The chain joins TRBV27 to TRBJ2-1; D is undetermined. In germline, CDR1 is MNHEY, CDR2 SMNVEV (reference sequence). The V and J ends lost 7 bases and 1 base respectively, with 5 bases between them. This CDR3 has 12 amino acids. The CDR3 region is CASMGSYNEQFF. The CDR3 region has the DNA TGTGCCAGCATGGGGTCCTACAATGAGCAGTTCTTC.

The chain combines TRBV9 with TRBJ2-3, with 9 bases fitting TRBD1. The CDR3 runs 15 residues. CDR1 is SGDLS and CDR2 is YYNGEE in the germline V gene. Losses at the gene ends were 3 bases for V and 3 bases for J; bases not matched to a gene: 5. The CDR3 coding sequence is TGTGCCAGCAGCGCATACAGGGGGCGTACAGATACGCAGTATTTT. This gives the protein CASSAYRGRTDTQYF.

This chain joins TRBV7-8 and TRBJ2-2; unclear D gene. This CDR3 is 15 amino acids long. V shed 7 bases and J shed 0 bases, with 12 bases lying between them. Looked up from germline, CDR1 is SGHVS and CDR2 is FQNEAQ. The CDR3: CASTIERSNTGELFF. CDR3 DNA: TGTGCCAGCACCATCGAGAGGTCGAACACCGGGGAGCTGTTTTTT.

This rearrangement joins TRBV27 to TRBJ1-2, with no clear D. The germline gives CDR1 MNHEY, CDR2 SMNVEV (reference sequence). The ends were cut back, 0 bases at V and 5 bases at J, with 19 bases in the middle. This CDR3 comprises 17 residues. CDR3 loop: CASSLSVSRTSNYGYTF. CDR3 bases: TGTGCCAGCAGTTTATCGGTCTCCAGAACATCCAATTATGGCTACACCTTC.

This clone has a single count. V and J are TRBV7-2 and TRBJ1-2; D gene uncertain. Germline loops: CDR1 SGHTA, CDR2 FQGNSA. The CDR3 totals 16 residues. V dropped 0 bases and J dropped 6 bases, with 17 bases sitting between them. CDR3 protein: CASSLAQILPANGYTF. Written as DNA, the CDR3 is TGTGCCAGCAGCTTAGCGCAAATCCTTCCGGCGAATGGCTACACCTTC.

The V call is TRBV28, the J call TRBJ1-1; TRBD1 matches 7 bases. Germline CDR1 is MDHEN and CDR2 is SYDVKM. This CDR3 region has 15 residues. V lost 6 bases, J lost 4 bases, and 11 bases stayed unmatched. CDR3 residues: CASSRQWGQRTEAFF. The CDR3 coding sequence is TGTGCCAGCAGCCGCCAGTGGGGACAGCGCACTGAAGCTTTCTTT.

The chain recombines TRBV27 with TRBJ1-2; D is uncertain. The CDR3 length is 15 residues. The germline CDR1 and CDR2 sequences are MNHEY and SMNVEV (reference sequence). V gave up 5 bases and J gave up 3 bases, with 16 bases separating them. The CDR3 loop is CASSQRPAPHYGYTF. The CDR3 DNA sequence: TGTGCCAGCAGTCAACGGCCGGCCCCCCACTATGGCTACACCTTC.